The source of this TCR beta chain is a study of T cells in Graves' hyperthyroidism and ophthalmopathy. This CDR3 comprises 13 residues. This clonotype was seen just once. Its antigen is as yet unknown. The junction departs from the called germline gene at one end, perhaps through a read error. The definition of stable Graves' hyperthyroidism was no ophthalmopathy progression within 18 months. Diagnosis of hyperthyroidism was new in patients aged 18 to 65, and its duration was under 2 months. Diagnosis rested on symptoms, serum thyroxine and TRAb, thyroid ultrasound, and orbital computed tomography. The study, taken as a whole, reports: The model predicted ophthalmopathy a median roughly six months before onset.

RNA transcripts provided the source from which TCR beta CDR3 regions were amplified. HTBI primers were the set used in a first-round RT-PCR of the TCR CDR3. Using its own MiXCR run on the multiplex PCR reads, TCRdb lists one record per CDR3 protein. The sample holds nearly 750,000 distinct CDR3 sequences, roughly a third seen once. Material: blood. V usage is TRBV12-3 or TRBV12-4 and J usage is TRBJ2-5; no firm D call. The receptor was derived from a woman aged 40 to 50 with Graves' hyperthyroidism. This CDR3 reads CANSLGLLETQYF. In nucleotides, the CDR3 is TGTGCCAACAGTTTAGGTTTGTTGGAGACCCAGTACTTC.